What follows is one T cell receptor beta chain and its context. Its antigen is not known. It was healthy bone marrow donors who served as donors. The CDR3 runs 14 residues. V lost 0 bases, J lost 8 bases, and 8 bases stayed unmatched. From germline, CDR1 is SQVTM and CDR2 ANQGSEA. PCR primers comprised 60 Vbeta and 13 Jbeta primers. Using immunoSEQ multiplex PCR, the repertoire was profiled, and TCRdb retains in-frame clones only, with some absent. The repertoire shows under 45,000 clones; the top ten hold over 3.5%. The record originates from a study of cytomegalovirus exposure and HLA in healthy donors. General study findings and limits: A later analysis associated some 16,000 TCR beta sequences with HLA alleles at a 0.05 false discovery rate. Researchers catalogued 150 or so TCR beta chains as cytomegalovirus-associated.

V gene TRBV29-1 combines with J gene TRBJ1-2, with TRBD1 identical over 8 bases. Sample: PBMCs. The origin of this receptor is a male donor in good health and CMV-seronegative. DNA for the CDR3: TGCAGCGTTGAAGATGACAGGGGCTTGCGAGGCTACACCTTC. Protein sequence: CSVEDDRGLRGYTF.